This TCR beta chain is from a study of beta chain features in type 1 diabetes. Study results and limitations: For Type 1 diabetes patients, all four CD4+ subsets carried TCRB CDR3s that were moderately but significantly shorter.

This clone was picked up a small number of times. Its antigen remains unknown. Expressed TCRB transcripts were sequenced because the isolated RNA had all been reverse transcribed beforehand. The repertoire was sequenced with immunoSEQ multiplex PCR; TCRdb's copy has only in-frame clones and lacks some. The table shows roughly 240,000 clones, with approximately 25% occurring only once. CDR1 and CDR2 from the germline V gene are GTSNPN and SVGIG (reference sequence). The CDR3 runs to 13 residues. Trimming cost V 8 bases and J 4 bases; bases outside gene matches: 7. Sequencing was performed on naive CD4+ T cells from blood. The origin of this receptor is a woman aged 25 to 39 with type 1 diabetes. The rearrangement links TRBV30 to TRBJ2-3; 9 nucleotides line up with TRBD1. The CDR3 loop is CAGGQGGADTQYF. Here the CDR3 DNA reads TGTGCCGGGGGACAGGGCGGCGCAGATACGCAGTATTTT.